This T cell receptor beta chain was captured by sequencing in a study of human T cells and chemical hapten exposure (dated by TCRdb to the early 2020s). General notes on the study: For sensitization, 2% DPC in acetone was applied to a 2 cm by 2 cm area of upper inner arm skin. Throughout the roughly 25-week study period, patients were also given weekly therapeutic DPC doses on the scalp. Patch testing was done on the upper back using Finn chambers containing 0.01% DPC, and results were scored after 6 days according to International Contact Dermatitis Research Group standards. Most of the patients in the cohort were female, and the cohort covered alopecia areata with under or over 50% scalp involvement, alopecia totalis and alopecia universalis. The libraries were sequenced as a pool, and the TCR yield per sample differed mostly because of small variations in library volumes within the pool. In alopecia patients, the study followed how the peripheral blood TCR repertoire changed in vivo over primary and secondary sensitization to diphenylcyclopropenone (DPC), a hapten. Blood was sampled from patients pre-sensitization (week 0) and at 2, 6 and about 24 weeks after DPC sensitization. Approximately 28 alopecia patients provided blood for TCR sequencing at one to four time points (pre-sensitization, 2, 6 and 24 weeks).

Trimming removed 4 bases from V and 2 bases from J, leaving 13 bases between the germline ends. CDR1 and CDR2 are drawn from the germline V gene: SGHTA, FQGNSA. The CDR3 goes from the cysteine to the phenylalanine over 15 residues. Only the CDR3 region is kept as DNA, spanning 45 bases read in frame from base 1. Results and caveats for the whole study, not just this receptor: After repeated subsampling, the strength of the expansion versus patch-test correlation and the threshold at which it became significant changed. The number of TCRs above 1 in 1000 frequency did not change with DPC sensitization; there was no evidence of global repertoire structure alterations. A positive correlation was found between the number of PT1 expanded TCRs and patch test score, with significance reached at thresholds 8, 16 and 32 but not 4. All patients had alopecia, a presumed autoimmune disease, so their immune response might differ from that of healthy individuals. Compared with pre-sensitization or healthy control sets, expanded TCRs formed significantly more large CDR3 similarity clusters, which is consistent with antigen-driven responses.

This clonotype was recorded a few times. Its target antigen remains unknown. Base qualities are not recorded, but no much larger clone differs from it by a single base. Library preparation used RACE. TCRdb lists the instrument as NextSeq 500. During library preparation, unique molecular identifiers were attached to individual cDNA molecules so that TCRs could be counted in a quantitative, reproducible way. From each blood RNA sample, both TCR alpha and TCR beta chains were sequenced. The original pipeline was this. The median number of TCRs per sample was approximately 96,000, ranging from roughly 23,224 to 690,600. V, J and CDR3 annotation of the TCR reads was carried out using the Decombinator software suite. Every sample was subsampled to the same number of TCRs (28,000) for the PS versus PT1 abundance plots. TCRs were defined as expanded if absent before sensitization and observed at least eight times at the 2-week time point. The public reads were reprocessed in TCRdb via fastp at Q25 and MiXCR, keeping in-frame beta chains. CDR3 protein duplicates are merged, each entry listing the most common genes and DNA. These V and J calls rely on TCRdb rather than the paper's analysis. Within this sample are some 180,000 distinct CDR3 sequences, with about 22% of them counted one time only. The leading ten clones occupy roughly 2.5% of the sample.

The time point label, as the study defines it: patch test 3, about 24 weeks after DPC sensitization. The treatment or condition label on this specimen signifies: therapeutic diphenylcyclopropenone sensitization with weekly scalp DPC. At each patch-test visit, blood was drawn before the patch test was applied. Eligible patients were aged 18 to 70, diagnosed with alopecia, deemed suitable for DPC therapy, and excluded if pregnant. Total RNA was extracted from unfractionated whole blood that had been collected in Tempus Blood RNA tubes. The sequence links TRBV7-2 to TRBJ2-3, with TRBD2 tentatively as D gene (6 bases match). The source is a woman aged 40 to 49 with alopecia areata. Some clones in this sample may be carry-over from other donors' samples. Sequencing used whole blood, obtained in connection with sensitization to the hapten diphenylcyclopropenone (DPC). The DNA sequence follows: TGTGCCAGCAGCTCCGGGACTCCCTACACAGATACGCAGTATTTT. It translates as CASSSGTPYTDTQYF.